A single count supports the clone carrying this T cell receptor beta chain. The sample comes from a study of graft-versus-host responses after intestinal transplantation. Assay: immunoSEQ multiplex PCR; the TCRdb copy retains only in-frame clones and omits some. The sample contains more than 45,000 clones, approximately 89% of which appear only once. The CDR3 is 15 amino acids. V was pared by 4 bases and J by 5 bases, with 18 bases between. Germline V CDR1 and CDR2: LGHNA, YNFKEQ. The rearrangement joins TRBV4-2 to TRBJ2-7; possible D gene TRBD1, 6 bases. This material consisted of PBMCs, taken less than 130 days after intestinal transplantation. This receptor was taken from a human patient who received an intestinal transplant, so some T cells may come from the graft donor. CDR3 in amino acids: CASSPAGAGYHEQYF. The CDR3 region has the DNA TGTGCCAGCAGCCCAGCAGGGGCAGGGTACCACGAGCAGTACTTC.